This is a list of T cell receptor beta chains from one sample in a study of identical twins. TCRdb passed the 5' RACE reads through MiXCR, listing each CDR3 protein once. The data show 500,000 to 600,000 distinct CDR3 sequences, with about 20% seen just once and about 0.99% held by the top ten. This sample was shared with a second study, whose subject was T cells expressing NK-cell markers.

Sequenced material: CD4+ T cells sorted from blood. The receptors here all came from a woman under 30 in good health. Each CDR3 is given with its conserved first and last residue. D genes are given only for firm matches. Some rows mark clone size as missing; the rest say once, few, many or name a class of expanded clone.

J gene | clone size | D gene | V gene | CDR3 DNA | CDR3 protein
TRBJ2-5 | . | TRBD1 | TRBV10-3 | TGTGCCATCAGCACTCAGGGGGCGGTGGGCGAGACCCAGTACTTC | CAISTQGAVGETQYF
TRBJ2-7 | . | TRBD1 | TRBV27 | TGTGCCAGCAGTCCTGGCAAAGGGGGCGCCTACGAGCAGTACTTC | CASSPGKGGAYEQYF
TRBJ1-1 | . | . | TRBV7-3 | TGTGCCAGCAGCTTACAGGGCAGGCACAACACTGAAGCTTTCTTT | CASSLQGRHNTEAFF
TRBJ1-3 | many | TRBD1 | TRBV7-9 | TGTGCCAGCAACCCGACAGGGGCCACCATATATTTT | CASNPTGATIYF
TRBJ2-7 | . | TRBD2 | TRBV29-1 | TGCAGCGTACGTAAGCCTACTAGCGGGGGGGCTTACGAGCAGTACTTC | CSVRKPTSGGAYEQYF
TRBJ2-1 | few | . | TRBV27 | TGTGCCAGCAGTTTAAGGGGGACCTACAATGAGCAGTTCTTC | CASSLRGTYNEQFF
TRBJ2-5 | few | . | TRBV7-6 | TGTGCCAGCAGCTTATTAGGTGGAAGTTTACAAGAGACCCAGTACTTC | CASSLLGGSLQETQYF
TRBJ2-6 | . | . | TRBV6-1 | TGTGCCAGCAATCCGGGACTCCACTACTCTGGGGCCAACGTCCTGACTTTC | CASNPGLHYSGANVLTF
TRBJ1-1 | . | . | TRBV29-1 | TGCAGCGTTGCCATTTACAGGGACGCTTTCTTT | CSVAIYRDAFF
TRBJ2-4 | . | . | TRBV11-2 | TGTGCCAGCAGCTTAGGCGGACTACAACCGTACTTC | CASSLGGLQPYF
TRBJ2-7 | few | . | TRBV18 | TGTGCCAGCTCACCCGTAAATCCTTCCTCCTACGAGCAGTACTTC | CASSPVNPSSYEQYF
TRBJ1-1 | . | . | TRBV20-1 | TGCAGTGCTAAGAGGGGGGCAATGAACACTGAAGCTTTCTTT | CSAKRGAMNTEAFF
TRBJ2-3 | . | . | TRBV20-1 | TGCAGTGCTGACAGAGGGCAGGGTAACGCAGATACGCAGTATTTT | CSADRGQGNADTQYF
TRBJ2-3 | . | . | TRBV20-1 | TGCAGTGCTAGTCGCAGCGGGACAGACACAGATACGCAGTATTTT | CSASRSGTDTDTQYF
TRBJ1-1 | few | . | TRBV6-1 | TGTGCCAGCAGTGAAGTCGACAAGAACACTGAAGCTTTCTTT | CASSEVDKNTEAFF
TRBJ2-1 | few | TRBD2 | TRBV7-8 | TGTGCCACCAGAGGGATCGGGACTAGCGCATACAATGAGCAGTTCTTC | CATRGIGTSAYNEQFF
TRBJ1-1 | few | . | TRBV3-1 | TGTGCCAGCAGCCAACAGTGGGACACTGAAGCTTTCTTT | CASSQQWDTEAFF
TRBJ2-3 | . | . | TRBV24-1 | TGTGCCACCAGTGAGCCAGGTTCACGCACAGATACGCAGTATTTT | CATSEPGSRTDTQYF
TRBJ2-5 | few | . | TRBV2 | TGTGCCAGCAGAGGGGCCCGAGGAGAGACCCAGTACTTC | CASRGARGETQYF
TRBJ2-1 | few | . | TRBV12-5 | TGTGCTAGTGGTTTGGTACCGGACGGACTAAGCTCCTACAATGAGCAGTTCTTC | CASGLVPDGLSSYNEQFF
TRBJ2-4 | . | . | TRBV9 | TGTGCCAGCAGCGTAGCAGGCGGGACAGTCAACAACATTCAGTACTTC | CASSVAGGTVNNIQYF
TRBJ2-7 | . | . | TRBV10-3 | TGTGCCATCAGTGAGGGGCGGGAAGACGAGCAGTACTTC | CAISEGREDEQYF
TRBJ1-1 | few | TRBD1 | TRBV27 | TGTGCCAGCAGTCCGATAAGGGGGCGCTGGAACACTGAAGCTTTCTTT | CASSPIRGRWNTEAFF
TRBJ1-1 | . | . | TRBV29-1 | TGCAGCGTTCTCTCATGGGGGGCTTTCTTT | CSVLSWGAFF
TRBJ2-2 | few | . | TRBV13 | TGTGCCAGCAGATCTAAGAACACCGGGGAGCTGTTTTTT | CASRSKNTGELFF
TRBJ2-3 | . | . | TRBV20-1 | TGCAGTGCCGAGCCCTCTTATAGCACAGATACGCAGTATTTT | CSAEPSYSTDTQYF
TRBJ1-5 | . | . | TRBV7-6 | TGTGCCAGCAGCTCCGGGACTCCAAGGCCCCAGCATTTT | CASSSGTPRPQHF
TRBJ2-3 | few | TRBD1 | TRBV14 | TGTGCCAGCAGCTTCGGGACAGGGAAAGGCACAGATACGCAGTATTTT | CASSFGTGKGTDTQYF
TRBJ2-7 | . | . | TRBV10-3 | TGTGCCATCCGACGCGGGGGCAGAGACTACGAGCAGTACTTC | CAIRRGGRDYEQYF
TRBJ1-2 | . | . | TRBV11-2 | TGTGCCAGCAGCCCCTCGCGGGTAGAGTATGGCTACACCTTC | CASSPSRVEYGYTF
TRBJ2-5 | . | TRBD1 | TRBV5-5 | TGTGCCAGCAGAACCGGGACAGGGGCGAAGACCCAGTACTTC | CASRTGTGAKTQYF
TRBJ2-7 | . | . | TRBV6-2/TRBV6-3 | TGTGCCAGCAGTAAACTTGACACCGCCTACGAGCAGTACTTC | CASSKLDTAYEQYF
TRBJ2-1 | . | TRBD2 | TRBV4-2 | TGTGCCAGCAGCCAAGGCCAGCGGGGTTACAATGAGCAGTTCTTC | CASSQGQRGYNEQFF
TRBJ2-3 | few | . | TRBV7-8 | TGTGCCAGCAGCGTACGGTGGAAGGAGCGGGGCACAGATACGCAGTATTTT | CASSVRWKERGTDTQYF
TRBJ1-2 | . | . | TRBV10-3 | TGTGCCATCAGCCTTCTCGGCGGCTACACCTTC | CAISLLGGYTF
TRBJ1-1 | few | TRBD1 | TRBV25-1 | TGTGCCAGCAGTGAAGTACGGACAGGGGCGGGTAGCACTGAAGCTTTCTTT | CASSEVRTGAGSTEAFF
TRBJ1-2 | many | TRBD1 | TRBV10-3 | TGTGCCATCAGTGAGTCGAAGGGACAGGGGTGGCCAGGTGGCTACACCTTC | CAISESKGQGWPGGYTF
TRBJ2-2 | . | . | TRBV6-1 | TGTGCCAGCAGACCCCTTATTAATGACGGGGAGCTGTTTTTT | CASRPLINDGELFF
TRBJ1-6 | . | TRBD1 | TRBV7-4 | TGTGCCAGCAGCTCCCGGGACAGGGAAAAAAGGGGCCGGCAGTCACCCCTCCACTTT | CASSSRDREKRGRQSPLHF
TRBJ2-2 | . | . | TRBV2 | TGTGCCAGCAGGGTGGACGGGGGTACCGGGGAGCTGTTTTTT | CASRVDGGTGELFF
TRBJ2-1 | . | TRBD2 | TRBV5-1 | TGCGCCAGCAGCCCTCCGAGCGGGAGGGCCCAGTACAATGAGCAGTTCTTC | CASSPPSGRAQYNEQFF
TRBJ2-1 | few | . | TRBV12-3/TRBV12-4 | TGTGCCAGCAGTACCCGGCACAATGAGCAGTTCTTC | CASSTRHNEQFF
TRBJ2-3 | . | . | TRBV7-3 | TGTGCCAGCAGCGAAGCTTCGGGAGATACGCAGTATTTT | CASSEASGDTQYF
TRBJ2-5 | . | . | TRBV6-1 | TGTGCCAGCAGGAGGGCAGAGACCCAGTACTTC | CASRRAETQYF
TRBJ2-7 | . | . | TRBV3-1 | TGTGCCAGCAGCCGGGACCAAACCTACGAGCAGTACTTC | CASSRDQTYEQYF
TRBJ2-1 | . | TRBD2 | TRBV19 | TGTGCCAGTATTAAAGCGGGAGGGCAGCGGTCTGAGCAGTTCTTC | CASIKAGGQRSEQFF
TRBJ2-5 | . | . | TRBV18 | TGTGCCAGCTCAGGGAACATACAAGAGACCCAGTACTTC | CASSGNIQETQYF
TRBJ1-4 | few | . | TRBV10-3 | TGTGCCATCAGTGAGTCGTTAACCAGGGGAAAAGGATACGAAAAACTGTTTTTT | CAISESLTRGKGYEKLFF
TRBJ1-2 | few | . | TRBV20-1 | TGCAGTGCTCCCCCACGGACGGGGAATGGCTACACCTTC | CSAPPRTGNGYTF
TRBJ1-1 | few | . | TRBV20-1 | TGCAGTGCTAGACTGCAGGGGAGGGGAATTGGTGACTTCTTT | CSARLQGRGIGDFF
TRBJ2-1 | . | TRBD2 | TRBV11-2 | TGTGCCAGCAGCTTAGGAGGGGGTACTAGCGGGAAAGGGAATGAGCAGTTCTTC | CASSLGGGTSGKGNEQFF